What follows are 9 T cell receptor beta chains derived from one specimen sequenced in a study of human thymus T cells. TCRdb's table, derived via immunoSEQ multiplex PCR, lists solely in-frame clones and lacks some. The sample includes tens of thousands of clones, roughly 96% seen only once; the top ten take 0.03% to 0.035%. Thymic samples were excised during corrective heart operations. Sequencing used thymus tissue. These receptors were obtained from a girl less than two years old with a congenital heart defect but otherwise immunologically healthy.

The chain combines TRBV4-1 with TRBJ2-2; no definite D call. V shed 2 bases and J shed 6 bases, with 7 bases lying between them. CDR3 length: 13 amino acids. Looked up from germline, CDR1 is MGHRA and CDR2 is YSYEKL. The chain's CDR3 is CASSQLPAGELFF. The CDR3 region has the DNA TGCGCCAGCAGCCAACTCCCCGCCGGGGAGCTGTTTTTT.

The V and J genes are TRBV9 and TRBJ2-2; no definite D call. Germline CDR1 is SGDLS and CDR2 is YYNGEE. The CDR3 loop spans 17 amino acids. Trimming took 0 bases from V and 0 from J, leaving 12 bases between them. Here the CDR3 reads CASSVAGTRANTGELFF. The CDR3 bases are TGTGCCAGCAGCGTAGCTGGAACACGCGCGAACACCGGGGAGCTGTTTTTT.

The V and J genes are TRBV14 and TRBJ2-2; no reliable D call. Looked up from germline, CDR1 is SGHDN and CDR2 is FVKESK. V was clipped by 3 bases and J by 6 bases, with 11 bases between them. The CDR3 extends over 14 amino acids. The CDR3 DNA reads TGTGCCAGCAGCCAGGCGGCTAGACCCGGGGAGCTGTTTTTT. It codes for CASSQAARPGELFF. Drawing the rest from reference TRBV14 and TRBJ2-2, the complete variable domain is EAGVTQFPSHSVIEKGQTVTLRCDPISGHDNLYWYRRVMGKEIKFLLHFVKESKQDESGMPNNRFLAERTGGTYSTLKVQPAELEDSGVYFCASSQAARPGELFFGEGSRLTVL.

The rearrangement uses TRBV5-4 and TRBJ2-3, with a tentative D call TRBD1 (5 bases). CDR1 and CDR2 from the germline V gene are SGHNT and YYREEE (reference sequence). V was trimmed by 3 bases and J by 2 bases, leaving 16 bases between them. The CDR3 is 16 residues long. CDR3 in amino acids: CASSSAWGLFTDTQYF. The CDR3 coding sequence is TGTGCCAGCAGCTCCGCTTGGGGCCTGTTCACAGATACGCAGTATTTT.

The genes are TRBV11-2 and TRBJ2-5, with D unresolved. V lost 2 bases and J 5 bases, leaving 12 bases between the germline ends. The V gene's germline CDR1 is SGHAT and CDR2 FQNNGV. The length of the CDR3 is 14 residues. This CDR3 is CASSLSGPQETQYF. CDR3 coding DNA: TGTGCCAGCAGCTTATCGGGCCCGCAGGAGACCCAGTACTTC.

The rearrangement links TRBV27 to TRBJ1-4, with a weak D call TRBD1 (5 bases). The V end was cut by 4 bases, the J end by 7 bases, with 16 bases between. CDR3 size: 15 residues. The germline gives CDR1 MNHEY, CDR2 SMNVEV (reference sequence). CDR3 sequence reads: CASSSRDLLGEKLFF. The CDR3 DNA reads TGTGCCAGCAGTTCACGGGACCTTCTGGGTGAAAAACTGTTTTTT.

Note on this clone: One end of the junction varies from germline; a read error may be responsible. This chain uses TRBV15 with TRBJ2-4; D ambiguous. CDR3 length: 17 residues. The germline V gene has CDR1 LNHNV and CDR2 YYDKDF (reference sequence). CDR3 nucleotide sequence: TGTGTCACCAGCAGAGTAGGACGGCGCCTAGCCAAAAACATTCAGTACTTC. It codes for CVTSRVGRRLAKNIQYF. The full variable domain, its missing parts supplied by reference TRBV15 and TRBJ2-4, is DAMVIQNPRYQVTQFGKPVTLSCSQTLNHNVMYWYQQKSSQAPKLLFHYYDKDFNNEADTPDNFQSRRPNTSFCFLDIRSPGLGDTAMYLCVTSRVGRRLAKNIQYFGAGTRLSVL.

The chain joins TRBV7-9 to TRBJ1-5; 11 bases align to TRBD1. The junction had 8 bases not matched to a gene; V was cut back by 0 bases and J by 1 base. The germline CDR1 and CDR2 sequences are SEHNR and FQNEAQ (reference sequence). This CDR3 has 19 residues. As DNA, the CDR3 is TGTGCCAGCAGCTTAGCGCGGACAGGGGGCGCGTTGAGCAATCAGCCCCAGCATTTT. This translates into CASSLARTGGALSNQPQHF.

The CDR3 spells CASRPIRQGVYGYTF. In DNA, the CDR3 is TGTGCCAGTAGGCCTATTAGACAGGGAGTCTATGGCTACACCTTC. The chain carries TRBV19 and TRBJ1-2; TRBD1 matches at 7 bases. Unmatched junction bases numbered 11, after V lost 6 bases and J lost 4 bases. Germline lookup yields CDR1 LNHDA and CDR2 SQIVND (reference sequence). This CDR3 is 15 amino acids long.